This T cell receptor beta chain originates from a study of T cell clonality in common variable immunodeficiency. Findings and caveats of the study: Links between repertoire features and CVID complications were heterogeneity-limited.

TCRdb keeps only in-frame clones here, not all; method: immunoSEQ multiplex PCR. The specimen has under 50,000 clones, none found just once. V was shortened by 0 bases and J by 3 bases, with 5 bases between the two germline ends. The CDR3 spans 13 residues. CDR1 is KGHDR and CDR2 is SFDVKD in the germline V gene. This clone was counted at least ten times. What it binds is unknown. The CDR3 end lies 3 residues beyond the end of the read and is filled in from the germline J gene. V and J are TRBV24-1 and TRBJ2-7, with D perhaps TRBD1 (5 bases). This clonotype was obtained from a person aged 18 to 75 in good health. The source material was peripheral blood mononuclear cells. CDR3 DNA, as far as it was read: TGTGCCACCAGTGATTTGGACAGCTACGAG. Amino acids: CATSDLDSYE. The full CDR3 is CATSDLDSYEQYF.